This T cell receptor beta chain was recovered during a study of cytomegalovirus exposure and HLA in healthy donors. Study in general: There were 350 to 400 genotyped donors. Of these, about 80% fell in the genetic ancestry cluster associated with self-reported Caucasian donors. Study-wide results and caveats: In an earlier analysis, most TCR beta V segments were productive about 87% or about 30% of the time. TCR beta V- and J-gene trimming, according to a later analysis, was linked to a missense DCLRE1C variant. An Asian-associated ancestry cluster reportedly showed fewer N-insertions than the approximately 620-donor mean in a later analysis.

Points on this clone: Its antigen is unknown.

A multiplex PCR was run with 60 Vbeta primers and 13 Jbeta primers. The data were produced by immunoSEQ multiplex PCR, yet TCRdb's version contains in-frame clones alone and is incomplete. The profile covers approximately 100,000 clones, with about 76% appearing a single time and approximately 12% taken by the ten largest. The CDR3 runs to 11 residues. Between the trimmed V and J ends, which lost 6 bases and 10 bases, there was a span of 15 bases. CDR1 is DFQATT, CDR2 SNEGSKA, per germline (reference sequence). The rearrangement links TRBV20-1 to TRBJ1-1, with D tentatively TRBD1 (5 bases). Source material: PBMCs. This TCR derives from a woman aged 40 to 50 in good health and CMV-seropositive. CDR3 DNA sequence: TGCAGTGCCACCCGACAGTCTAGAGCTTTCTTT. This encodes CSATRQSRAFF.